This TCR beta chain derives from a study of blood T cell repertoires in COVID-19. Study as a whole: COVID-19 samples collected from the United States, Italy and Spain covered acute and convalescent phases.

Germline V lookup: CDR1 MNHEY, CDR2 SMNVEV (reference sequence). The CDR3 has 16 residues. The V gene lost 5 bases and the J gene lost 2 bases, with 15 bases spanning the gap. Participant age was roughly 18 to 89 years, and participants resided in about two dozen US areas. Cohort allocation depended upon clinical history that participants reported. Generated by immunoSEQ multiplex PCR, the TCRdb table keeps only in-frame clones and is missing some. The profile shows approximately 250,000 clones, around 88% of them singletons. The sequenced sample was PBMCs or T cells enriched from blood (not recorded which). The V and J genes are TRBV27 and TRBJ2-2, with a weak D call TRBD1 (6 bases). This sequence was found in a woman aged 40 to 50 with acute COVID-19. In nucleotides, the CDR3 is TGTGCCAGCAGTCCCCTAACAGGGTTTAACACCGGGGAGCTGTTTTTT. Translating gives CASSPLTGFNTGELFF.